This TCR beta chain was identified during a study of shared clonotypes between healthy human individuals. The CDR3 length is 14 residues. Looked up from germline, CDR1 is LGHNA and CDR2 is YSLEER. The V end lost 0 bases, the J end lost 2 bases, and 8 bases lay between the germline ends. This clone has a single count. Sequencing used immunoSEQ multiplex PCR; TCRdb keeps in-frame clones, though not all of them. The sample consists of approximately 1,500,000 clones, roughly 96% of them appearing once. This TCR was recovered from a man aged 25-45 years in good health. The sample consisted of naive CD4+ T cells sorted from blood. The sample's subset: CD45RA+ positively selected. V usage is TRBV4-3 and J usage is TRBJ2-7, with D perhaps TRBD2 (5 bases). The CDR3 spells CASSQDSETYEQYF. The CDR3 DNA reads TGCGCCAGCAGCCAAGATAGCGAGACCTACGAGCAGTACTTC.